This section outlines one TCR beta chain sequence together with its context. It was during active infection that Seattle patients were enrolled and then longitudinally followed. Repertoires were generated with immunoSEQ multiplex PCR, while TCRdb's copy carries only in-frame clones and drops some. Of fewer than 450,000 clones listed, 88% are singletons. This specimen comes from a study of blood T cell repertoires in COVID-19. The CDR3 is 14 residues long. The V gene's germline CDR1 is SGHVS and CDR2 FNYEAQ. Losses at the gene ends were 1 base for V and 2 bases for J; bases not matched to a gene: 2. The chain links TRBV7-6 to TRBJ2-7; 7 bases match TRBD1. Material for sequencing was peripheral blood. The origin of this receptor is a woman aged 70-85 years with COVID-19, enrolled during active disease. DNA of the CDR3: TGTGCCAGCAGCTTAGGGCAGGGGGCCTACGAGCAGTACTTC. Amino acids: CASSLGQGAYEQYF.